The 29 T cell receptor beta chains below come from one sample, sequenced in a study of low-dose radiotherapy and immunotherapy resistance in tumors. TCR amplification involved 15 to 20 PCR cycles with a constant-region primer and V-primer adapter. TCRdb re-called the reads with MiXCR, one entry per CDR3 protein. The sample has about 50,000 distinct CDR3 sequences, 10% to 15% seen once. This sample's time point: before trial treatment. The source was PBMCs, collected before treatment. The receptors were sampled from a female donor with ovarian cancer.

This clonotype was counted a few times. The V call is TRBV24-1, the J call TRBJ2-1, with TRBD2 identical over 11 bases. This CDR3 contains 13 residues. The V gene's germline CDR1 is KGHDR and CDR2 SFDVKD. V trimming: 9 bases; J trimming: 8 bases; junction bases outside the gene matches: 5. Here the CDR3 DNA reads TGTGCCACCGGACTAGCGGGTCGAGATGAGCAGTTCTTC. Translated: CATGLAGRDEQFF.

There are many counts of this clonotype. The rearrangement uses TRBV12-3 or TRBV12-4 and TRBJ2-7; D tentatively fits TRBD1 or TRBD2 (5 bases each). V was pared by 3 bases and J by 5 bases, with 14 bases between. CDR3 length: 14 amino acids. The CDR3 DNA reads TGTGCCAGCAGTTTCTCCGGGACCGCGGACGAGCAGTACTTC. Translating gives CASSFSGTADEQYF.

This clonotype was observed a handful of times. Here the CDR3 DNA reads TGCGCCAGCAGTCACAAACACATGAACACTGAAGCTTTCTTT. It codes for CASSHKHMNTEAFF. The rearrangement joins TRBV23-1 to TRBJ1-1; no reliable D call. TRBV23-1 is recorded as an ORF, its role being uncertain. V lost 3 bases and J 0 bases, leaving 8 bases between the germline ends. The CDR3 is made up of 14 amino acids.

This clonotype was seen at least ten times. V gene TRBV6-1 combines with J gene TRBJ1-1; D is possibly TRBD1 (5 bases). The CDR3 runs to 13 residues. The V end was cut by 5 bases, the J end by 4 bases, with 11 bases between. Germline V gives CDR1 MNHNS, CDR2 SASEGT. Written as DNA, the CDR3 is TGTGCCAGCAGTCCAATGGGGGGCACTGAAGCTTTCTTT. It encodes CASSPMGGTEAFF.

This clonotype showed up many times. CDR3 in DNA: TGTGCCAGTAGTGCTCCAGGGTCTGTGAACACTGAAGCTTTCTTT. The encoded protein is CASSAPGSVNTEAFF. This chain links TRBV19 with TRBJ1-1, with D maybe TRBD1 (5 bases). V was clipped by 5 bases and J by 0 bases, with 13 bases between them. Germline loops: CDR1 LNHDA, CDR2 SQIVND (reference sequence). The CDR3 totals 15 residues.

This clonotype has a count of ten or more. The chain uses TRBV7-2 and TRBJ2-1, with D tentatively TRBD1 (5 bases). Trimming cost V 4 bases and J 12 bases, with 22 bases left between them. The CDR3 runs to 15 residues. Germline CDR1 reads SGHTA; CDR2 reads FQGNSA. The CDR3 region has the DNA TGTGCCAGCAGCTCCAGCCCCACGGTAAGACAGCGGCAGTTCTTC. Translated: CASSSSPTVRQRQFF.

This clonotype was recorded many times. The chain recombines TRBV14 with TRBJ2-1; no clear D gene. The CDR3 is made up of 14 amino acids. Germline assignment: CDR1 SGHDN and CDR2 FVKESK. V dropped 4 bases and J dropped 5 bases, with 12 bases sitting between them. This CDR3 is CASSPARSNNEQFF. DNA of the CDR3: TGTGCCAGCAGCCCTGCAAGGTCCAACAATGAGCAGTTCTTC.

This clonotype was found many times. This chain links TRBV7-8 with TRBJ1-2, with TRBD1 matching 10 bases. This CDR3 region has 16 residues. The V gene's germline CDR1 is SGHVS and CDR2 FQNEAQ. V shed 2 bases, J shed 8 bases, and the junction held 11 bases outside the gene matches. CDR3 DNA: TGTGCCAGCAGCTTATTGGGAGGGACAGGGGCGCAAGGCTACACCTTC. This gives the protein CASSLLGGTGAQGYTF.

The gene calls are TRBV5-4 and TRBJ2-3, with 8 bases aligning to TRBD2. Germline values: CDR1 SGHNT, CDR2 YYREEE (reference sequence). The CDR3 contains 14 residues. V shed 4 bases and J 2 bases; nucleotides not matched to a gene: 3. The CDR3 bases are TGTGCCAGCAGCCTTAGCGGGGTCACAGATACGCAGTATTTT. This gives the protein CASSLSGVTDTQYF.

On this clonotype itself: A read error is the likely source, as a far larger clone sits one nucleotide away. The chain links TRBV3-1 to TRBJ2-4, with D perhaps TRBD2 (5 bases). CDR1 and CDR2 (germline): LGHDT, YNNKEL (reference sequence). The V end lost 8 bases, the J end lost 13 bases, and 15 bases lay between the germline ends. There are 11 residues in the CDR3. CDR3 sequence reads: CASGQRAQQYF. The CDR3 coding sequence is TGTGCCAGCGGGCAGAGGGCACAGCAGTACTTC.

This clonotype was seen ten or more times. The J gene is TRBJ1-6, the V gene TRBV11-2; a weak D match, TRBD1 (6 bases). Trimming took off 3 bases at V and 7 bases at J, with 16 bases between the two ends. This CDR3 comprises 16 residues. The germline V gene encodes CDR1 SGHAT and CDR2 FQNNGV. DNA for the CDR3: TGTGCCAGCAGCTTCGGGGGCAGGGTCGACAATTCACCCCTCCACTTT. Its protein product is CASSFGGRVDNSPLHF.

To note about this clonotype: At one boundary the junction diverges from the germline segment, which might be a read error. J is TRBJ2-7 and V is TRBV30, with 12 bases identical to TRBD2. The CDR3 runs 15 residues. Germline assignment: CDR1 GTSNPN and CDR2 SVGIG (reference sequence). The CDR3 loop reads CAWSTSGGTTGELYF. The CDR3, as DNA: TGTGCCTGGAGTACTAGCGGGGGGACCACCGGGGAGCTGTACTTC.

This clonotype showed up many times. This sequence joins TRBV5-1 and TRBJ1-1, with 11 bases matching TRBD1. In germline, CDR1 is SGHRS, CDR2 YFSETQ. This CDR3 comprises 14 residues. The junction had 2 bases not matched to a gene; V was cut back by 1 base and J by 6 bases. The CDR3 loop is CASSLPGQGAEAFF. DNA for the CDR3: TGCGCCAGCAGCTTGCCGGGACAGGGGGCTGAAGCTTTCTTT.

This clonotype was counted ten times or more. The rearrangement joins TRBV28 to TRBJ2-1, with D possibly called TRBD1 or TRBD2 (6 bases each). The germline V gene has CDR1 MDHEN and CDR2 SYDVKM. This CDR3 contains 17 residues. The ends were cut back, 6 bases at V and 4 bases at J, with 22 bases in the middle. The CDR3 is CASSARGVGAGYNEQFF. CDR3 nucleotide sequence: TGTGCCAGCAGCGCGCGGGGCGTGGGGGCGGGATACAATGAGCAGTTCTTC.

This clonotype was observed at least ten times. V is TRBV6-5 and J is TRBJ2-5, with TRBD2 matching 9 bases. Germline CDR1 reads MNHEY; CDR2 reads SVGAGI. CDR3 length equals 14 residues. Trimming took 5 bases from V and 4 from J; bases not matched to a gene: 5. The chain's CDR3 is CASSTRREGETQYF. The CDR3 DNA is TGTGCCAGCAGTACTCGGCGGGAGGGAGAGACCCAGTACTTC.

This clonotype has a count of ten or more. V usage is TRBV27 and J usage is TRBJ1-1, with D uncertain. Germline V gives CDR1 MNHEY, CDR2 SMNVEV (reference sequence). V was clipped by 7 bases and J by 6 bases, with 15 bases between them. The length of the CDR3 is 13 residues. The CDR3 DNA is TGTGCCAGCAATCCAAGCGCTGGAGCTGAAGCTTTCTTT. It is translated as CASNPSAGAEAFF.

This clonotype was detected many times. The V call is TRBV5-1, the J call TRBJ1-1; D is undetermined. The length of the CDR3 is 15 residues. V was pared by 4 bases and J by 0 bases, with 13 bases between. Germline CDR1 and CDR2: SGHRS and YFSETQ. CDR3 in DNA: TGCGCCAGCAGCCCGGAAGGTGGCATGAACACTGAAGCTTTCTTT. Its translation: CASSPEGGMNTEAFF.

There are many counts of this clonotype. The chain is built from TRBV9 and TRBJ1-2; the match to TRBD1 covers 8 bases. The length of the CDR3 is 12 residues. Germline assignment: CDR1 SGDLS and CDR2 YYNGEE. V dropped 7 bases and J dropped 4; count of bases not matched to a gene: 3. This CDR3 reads CASLDRAYGYTF. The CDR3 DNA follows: TGTGCCAGCTTGGACAGGGCCTATGGCTACACCTTC. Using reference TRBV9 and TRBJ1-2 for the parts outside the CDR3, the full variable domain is DSGVTQTPKHLITATGQRVTLRCSPRSGDLSVYWYQQSLDQGLQFLIQYYNGEERAKGNILERFSAQQFPDLHSELNLSSLELGDSALYFCASLDRAYGYTFGSGTRLTVV.

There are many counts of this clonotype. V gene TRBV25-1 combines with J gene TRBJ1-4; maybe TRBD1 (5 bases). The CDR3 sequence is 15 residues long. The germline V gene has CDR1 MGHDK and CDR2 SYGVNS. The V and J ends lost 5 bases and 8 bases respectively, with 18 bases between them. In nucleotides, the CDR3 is TGTGCCAGCAGTACCGGACAACTGGTTGTGGAAAAACTGTTTTTT. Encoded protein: CASSTGQLVVEKLFF.

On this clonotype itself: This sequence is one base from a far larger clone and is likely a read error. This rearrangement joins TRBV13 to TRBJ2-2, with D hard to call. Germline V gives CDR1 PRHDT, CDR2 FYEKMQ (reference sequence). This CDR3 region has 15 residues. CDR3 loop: CAGSDTRTNTGELFF. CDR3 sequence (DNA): TGTGCCGGCAGTGACACTCGCACGAACACCGGGGAGCTGTTTTTT.

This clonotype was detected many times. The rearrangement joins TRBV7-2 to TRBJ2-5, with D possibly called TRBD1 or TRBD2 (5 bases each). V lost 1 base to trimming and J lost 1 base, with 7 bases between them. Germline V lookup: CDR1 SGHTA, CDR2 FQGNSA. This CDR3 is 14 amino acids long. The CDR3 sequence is CASSLGGTQETQYF. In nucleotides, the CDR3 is TGTGCCAGCAGCTTAGGAGGGACCCAAGAGACCCAGTACTTC.

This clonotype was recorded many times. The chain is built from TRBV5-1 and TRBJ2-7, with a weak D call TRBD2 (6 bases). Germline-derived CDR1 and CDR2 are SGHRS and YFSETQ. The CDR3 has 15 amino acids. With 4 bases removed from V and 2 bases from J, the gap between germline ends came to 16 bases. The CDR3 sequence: CASSPSGGGTYEQYF. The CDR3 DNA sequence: TGCGCCAGCAGCCCCTCGGGCGGAGGGACCTACGAGCAGTACTTC.

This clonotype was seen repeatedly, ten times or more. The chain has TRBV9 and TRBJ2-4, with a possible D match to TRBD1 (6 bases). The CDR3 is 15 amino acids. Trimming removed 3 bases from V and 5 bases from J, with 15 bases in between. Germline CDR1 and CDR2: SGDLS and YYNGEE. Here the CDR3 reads CASSASQGFQNIQYF. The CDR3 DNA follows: TGTGCCAGCAGCGCCTCTCAGGGGTTCCAAAACATTCAGTACTTC.

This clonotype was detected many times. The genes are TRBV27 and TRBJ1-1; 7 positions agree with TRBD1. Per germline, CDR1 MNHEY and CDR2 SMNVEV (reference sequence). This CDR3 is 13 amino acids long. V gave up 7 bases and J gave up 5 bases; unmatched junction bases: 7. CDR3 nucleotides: TGTGCCAGCAAGCGAGGGGGCCATACTGAAGCTTTCTTT. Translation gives CASKRGGHTEAFF.

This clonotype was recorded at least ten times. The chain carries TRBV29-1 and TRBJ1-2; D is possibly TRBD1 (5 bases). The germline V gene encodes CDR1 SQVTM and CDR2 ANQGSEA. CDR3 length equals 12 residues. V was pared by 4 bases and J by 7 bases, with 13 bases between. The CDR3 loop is CSVGGVTGGYTF. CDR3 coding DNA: TGCAGCGTTGGGGGGGTCACGGGTGGCTACACCTTC.

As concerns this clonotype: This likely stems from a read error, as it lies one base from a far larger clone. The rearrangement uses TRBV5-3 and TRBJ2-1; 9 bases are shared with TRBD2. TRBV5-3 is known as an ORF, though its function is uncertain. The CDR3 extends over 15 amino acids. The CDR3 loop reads CASSLAASGEFGVFF. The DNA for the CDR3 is TGTGCCAGCAGCTTGGCTGCTAGCGGGGAATTTGGGGTGTTCTTC.

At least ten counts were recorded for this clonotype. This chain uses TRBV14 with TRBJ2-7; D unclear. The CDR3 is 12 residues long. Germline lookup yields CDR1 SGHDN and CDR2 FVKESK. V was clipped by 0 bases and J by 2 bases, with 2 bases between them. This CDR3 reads CASSQDPYEQYF. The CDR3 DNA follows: TGTGCCAGCAGCCAAGATCCCTACGAGCAGTACTTC.

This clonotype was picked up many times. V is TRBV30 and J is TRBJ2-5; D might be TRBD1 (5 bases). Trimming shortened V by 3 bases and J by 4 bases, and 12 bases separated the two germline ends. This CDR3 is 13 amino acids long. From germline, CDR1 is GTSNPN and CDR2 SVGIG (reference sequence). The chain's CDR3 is CAWSPQGRETQYF. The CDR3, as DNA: TGTGCCTGGAGCCCCCAGGGCCGAGAGACCCAGTACTTC.

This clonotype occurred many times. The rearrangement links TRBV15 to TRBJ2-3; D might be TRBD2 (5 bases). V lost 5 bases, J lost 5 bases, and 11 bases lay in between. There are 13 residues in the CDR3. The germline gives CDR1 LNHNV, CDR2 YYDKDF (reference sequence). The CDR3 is CATSSLEVDTQYF. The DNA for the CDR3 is TGTGCCACCAGCTCTCTGGAGGTAGATACGCAGTATTTT. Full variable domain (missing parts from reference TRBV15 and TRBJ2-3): DAMVIQNPRYQVTQFGKPVTLSCSQTLNHNVMYWYQQKSSQAPKLLFHYYDKDFNNEADTPDNFQSRRPNTSFCFLDIRSPGLGDTAMYLCATSSLEVDTQYFGPGTRLTVL.